Following are 2 T cell receptor beta chains from one sample sequenced in a study of beta chain features in type 1 diabetes. Their recognized antigens are unknown. Sequencing targeted expressed TCRB transcripts, as all isolated RNA had been reverse transcribed. Sequencing used immunoSEQ multiplex PCR; TCRdb keeps in-frame clones, though not all of them. The table records 300,000 to 450,000 clones, about 10% of them present only once. Points from the study as a whole: TCRB CDR3 length was moderately but significantly reduced in all four CD4+ subsets of Type 1 diabetes patients.

Specimen: central memory CD4+ T cells from blood. All receptors come from a man aged 30-40 years with type 1 diabetes.

This rearrangement joins TRBV4-2 to TRBJ2-1, with 9 bases matching TRBD2. The CDR3 has 16 residues. Trimming removed 0 bases from V and 4 bases from J; junction bases left unmatched: 4. Looked up from germline, CDR1 is LGHNA and CDR2 is YNFKEQ. In DNA, the CDR3 is TGTGCCAGCAGCCAAGAACAGGCGGGAGGGTACAATGAGCAGTTCTTC. It codes for CASSQEQAGGYNEQFF.

The CDR3 DNA reads as TGTGCCAGCAGCTTAGGAGGGGGGAACACCGGGGAGCTGTTTTTT. This encodes CASSLGGGNTGELFF. This chain links TRBV7-3 with TRBJ2-2; D may correspond to TRBD1 or TRBD2 (6 bases each). The V end was cut by 2 bases, the J end by 1 base, with 8 bases between. Per the germline V gene, CDR1 is SGHTA and CDR2 is FQGTGA. The CDR3 spans 15 residues.